This T cell receptor beta chain was sequenced for a study of T cells in tuberculosis. This table comes from immunoSEQ multiplex PCR, and its TCRdb copy is limited to in-frame clones, with some not included. Altogether about 37,000 clones are present, approximately 90% being singletons, with the ten largest covering less than 3%. In its sample, this clone was seen once. CDR1 and CDR2 (germline): LGHNA, YSLEER. The germline V and J ends were trimmed by 0 bases and 4 bases, with 12 bases remaining between them. This CDR3 comprises 15 residues. Time point noted: new active TB diagnosis, blood taken before or within 7 days of starting treatment.

V usage is TRBV4-3 and J usage is TRBJ1-2, with D unresolved. The material sequenced was PBMCs, taken at tuberculosis diagnosis. The clonotype comes from an adult with tuberculosis. DNA for the CDR3: TGCGCCAGCAGCCAAGATCATACGCCGGTCTATGGCTACACCTTC. This encodes CASSQDHTPVYGYTF.